The 27 T cell receptor beta chains reported below all come from one sample, sequenced in a study of T-cell reconstitution after alpha-beta-depleted transplantation in children. Unique molecular identifiers were incorporated into the prepared TCRbeta library. TCRdb recomputed calls from the PCR reads with MiXCR, one row per CDR3 protein. The top ten clones hold under 1.2% of a sample with around 600,000 distinct CDR3 sequences, roughly 17% of them seen once. The sample consisted of PBMCs from the stem cell graft donor, taken from the stem cell graft. The receptor source for this set is a human donor who donated a stem cell graft to a child with acute myeloid leukemia.

The J gene is TRBJ2-1, the V gene TRBV9; D gene uncertain. From germline, CDR1 is SGDLS and CDR2 YYNGEE. This CDR3 is 13 amino acids long. Trimming shortened V by 0 bases and J by 6 bases, and 7 bases separated the two germline ends. CDR3 residues: CASSVDSGNEQFF. CDR3 bases: TGTGCCAGCAGCGTAGATTCCGGCAATGAGCAGTTCTTC.

With regard to this clonotype: A read error is possible here, since a much larger clone lies one base away. This chain links TRBV20-1 with TRBJ2-1; 11 nucleotides align to TRBD2. The CDR3 is 16 residues long. Looked up from germline, CDR1 is DFQATT and CDR2 is SNEGSKA (reference sequence). The CDR3 here is CCASALTSGVHNEQFF. The CDR3 nucleotides read TGCTGTGCTAGCGCCTTGACTAGCGGGGTCCACAATGAGCAGTTCTTC.

The CDR3 DNA sequence: TGCGCCAGCAGCTTAAGCGGGGGGAGGACAGATACGCAGTATTTT. This gives the protein CASSLSGGRTDTQYF. The chain couples TRBV5-1 to TRBJ2-3; 9 bases match TRBD2. The CDR3 length is 15 residues. V gave up 2 bases and J gave up 3 bases; unmatched junction bases: 4. The germline V gene encodes CDR1 SGHRS and CDR2 YFSETQ.

The table lists this clonotype with a few counts. This rearrangement joins TRBV29-1 to TRBJ1-1; D uncertain. The CDR3 has 15 amino acids. Trimming pared 6 bases from V and 0 bases from J, leaving 17 bases between. Per the germline V gene, CDR1 is SQVTM and CDR2 is ANQGSEA. CDR3 in DNA: TGCAGCGTCCTACCTACTTTTAGCATGAACACTGAAGCTTTCTTT. Encoded protein: CSVLPTFSMNTEAFF.

This clonotype was recorded a few times. The rearrangement joins TRBV7-2 to TRBJ2-4; 7 positions agree with TRBD1. CDR1 and CDR2 (germline): SGHTA, FQGNSA. J was trimmed by 1 base and V by 0 bases; bases with no gene match: 3. The CDR3 has 16 amino acids. CDR3 in DNA: TGTGCCAGCAGCTTAGCAGGGGGCGGGGCCAAAAACATTCAGTACTTC. It encodes CASSLAGGGAKNIQYF.

This clonotype was detected ten times or more. The V gene is TRBV9, the J gene TRBJ1-2; 10 bases fit TRBD1. The germline gives CDR1 SGDLS, CDR2 YYNGEE. The CDR3 is made up of 16 amino acids. The ends lost 3 bases at V and 5 bases at J; junction bases unmatched: 10. CDR3 residues: CASSEPSRDRGYGYTF. CDR3 nucleotide sequence: TGTGCCAGCAGCGAACCAAGCCGGGACAGGGGATATGGCTACACCTTC.

The V call is TRBV5-1, the J call TRBJ2-7; 7 bases are shared with TRBD1. After removal of 0 bases from V and 0 bases from J, the junction contained 6 bases not matched to a gene. The CDR3 covers 16 residues. CDR1 and CDR2 (germline): SGHRS, YFSETQ. CDR3 amino acids: CASSLAGTVFSYEQYF. The CDR3 DNA is TGCGCCAGCAGCTTGGCCGGGACAGTTTTCTCCTACGAGCAGTACTTC.

This clonotype was detected ten times or more. The chain links TRBV15 to TRBJ1-5; the D gene is possibly TRBD1 (5 bases). Trimming stripped 3 bases from V and 7 bases from J, with 10 bases between. From germline, CDR1 is LNHNV and CDR2 YYDKDF (reference sequence). The CDR3 is made up of 13 amino acids. DNA for the CDR3: TGTGCCACCAGCAGGGACATGTTGCAGCCCCAGCATTTT. It translates to CATSRDMLQPQHF.

The chain combines TRBV11-2 with TRBJ1-2, with D possibly TRBD1 on 6 matching bases. V was cut by 2 bases and J by 4 bases, with 23 bases left in between. The CDR3 length is 18 residues. The germline CDR1 and CDR2 sequences are SGHAT and FQNNGV. This CDR3 reads CASSLNRPSGGASYGYTF. The CDR3 DNA reads as TGTGCCAGCAGCTTAAATCGGCCTAGCGGGGGGGCAAGCTATGGCTACACCTTC.

The sample holds a few counts of this clonotype. V and J are TRBV7-2 and TRBJ1-1; 11 bases are a match to TRBD1. Per germline, CDR1 SGHTA and CDR2 FQGNSA. The CDR3 runs to 15 residues. V lost 3 bases to trimming and J lost 11 bases; unmatched junction nucleotides: 11. Here the CDR3 reads CASSFGDRGLGEAFF. In nucleotides, the CDR3 is TGTGCCAGCAGCTTCGGGGACAGGGGGTTAGGTGAGGCTTTCTTT.

This clonotype has ten or more counts. This sequence joins TRBV7-2 and TRBJ1-5, with 7 nucleotides matching TRBD1. J lost 4 bases, V lost 2 bases, and 2 bases had no gene match. Germline CDR1 is SGHTA and CDR2 is FQGNSA. The CDR3 sequence is 14 residues long. For the CDR3, the DNA is TGTGCCAGCAGCTTATGGGACAGAAATCAGCCCCAGCATTTT. This encodes CASSLWDRNQPQHF.

Ten or more counts support this clonotype. V is TRBV20-1 and J is TRBJ2-1; a possible D gene is TRBD2 (6 bases). The CDR3 sequence is 14 residues long. The V gene lost 4 bases and the J gene lost 4 bases, with 14 bases spanning the gap. Germline V gene lookup returns CDR1 DFQATT and CDR2 SNEGSKA (reference sequence). The CDR3 here is CSAMTRLSYNEQFF. Written as DNA, the CDR3 is TGCAGTGCTATGACTAGACTCTCGTACAATGAGCAGTTCTTC.

This clonotype was picked up many times. The chain carries TRBV5-5 and TRBJ1-2; tentatively, D is TRBD1 (6 bases). The CDR3 is made up of 12 amino acids. Germline CDR1 is SGHKS and CDR2 is YYEKEE (reference sequence). The germline V and J ends were trimmed by 0 bases and 9 bases, with 9 bases remaining between them. As DNA, the CDR3 is TGTGCCAGCAGCTTGGGGGACATACGCTACACCTTC. It yields the protein CASSLGDIRYTF.

The rearrangement uses TRBV6-1 and TRBJ1-3; 10 nucleotides agree with TRBD1. The CDR3 runs to 14 residues. Germline V lookup: CDR1 MNHNS, CDR2 SASEGT. V dropped 7 bases and J dropped 8; count of bases not matched to a gene: 8. CDR3 bases: TGTGCCAGCAAAACTGACAGGGGGCAAGACACCATATATTTT. This codes for CASKTDRGQDTIYF.

The table lists this clonotype with a few counts. In DNA form, the CDR3 reads TGTGCCAGCAGCTCGTGGGGGGACCATGAGCAGTTCTTC. This sequence encodes CASSSWGDHEQFF. This sequence joins TRBV7-7 and TRBJ2-1, with TRBD2 as a possible D gene (6 bases). CDR3 length equals 13 residues. The V and J ends lost 4 bases and 8 bases respectively, with 12 bases between them. The germline gives CDR1 SSHAT, CDR2 FNYEAQ (reference sequence). The whole variable domain, filled in from reference TRBV7-7 and TRBJ2-1, reads GAGVSQSPRYKVTKRGQDVTLRCDPISSHATLYWYQQALGQGPEFLTYFNYEAQPDKSGLPSDRFSAERPEGSISTLTIQRTEQRDSAMYRCASSSWGDHEQFFGPGTRLTVL.

The chain is built from TRBV27 and TRBJ2-3; 7 nucleotides agree with TRBD1. The CDR3 runs to 15 residues. Germline values: CDR1 MNHEY, CDR2 SMNVEV (reference sequence). V was pared by 6 bases and J by 3 bases, with 9 bases of the junction left unmatched. The CDR3, as DNA: TGTGCCAGCAGCCTATGGGGACAGACAACAGATACGCAGTATTTT. Residues: CASSLWGQTTDTQYF.

Concerning this clonotype itself: A clone one base away is much larger, so this may be a read error. The chain links TRBV2 to TRBJ1-4, with D uncertain. The CDR3 totals 10 residues. V gave up 4 bases and J gave up 7 bases, with 1 base separating them. CDR1 and CDR2 from the germline V gene are SNHLY and FYNNEI. CDR3 sequence: CASSAEKLFF. The DNA of the CDR3 is TGTGCCAGCAGTGCTGAAAAACTGTTTTTT.

The chain links TRBV5-1 to TRBJ1-4; a weak D match, TRBD1 (6 bases). In germline, CDR1 is SGHRS, CDR2 YFSETQ. This CDR3 comprises 14 residues. Trimming removed 5 bases from V and 6 bases from J, with 14 bases in between. CDR3 amino acids: CASRYGQSDEKLFF. CDR3 bases: TGCGCCAGCAGATATGGACAGAGCGATGAAAAACTGTTTTTT.

This clonotype was found many times. J is TRBJ2-1 and V is TRBV20-1; D might be TRBD1 (6 bases). CDR1 is DFQATT and CDR2 is SNEGSKA in the germline V gene (reference sequence). The germline V and J ends were trimmed by 0 bases and 12 bases, with 12 bases remaining between them. The CDR3 is 12 amino acids. The CDR3 region has the DNA TGCAGTGCTAGAGAAGGGGGAAGGGTGCAGTTCTTC. Protein product: CSAREGGRVQFF.

This clonotype was counted a few times. This sequence joins TRBV24-1 and TRBJ1-1, with TRBD1 as a possible D gene (6 bases). This CDR3 has 15 residues. The germline V gene has CDR1 KGHDR and CDR2 SFDVKD. The germline V and J ends were trimmed by 5 bases and 4 bases, with 16 bases remaining between them. Here the CDR3 reads CATSVGADRSTEAFF. CDR3 bases: TGTGCCACCAGTGTCGGGGCGGACAGAAGCACTGAAGCTTTCTTT.

In this sample, this clonotype turned up once. A much larger clone lies one base from this, so it may be a read error. This chain uses TRBV6-1 with TRBJ1-4; 8 bases fit TRBD1. CDR1 is MNHNS and CDR2 is SASEGT in the germline V gene. The CDR3 is made up of 15 amino acids. The CDR3 DNA sequence: TGTGCCAGCACCAAGCGACAGGGGCGTAATGAAAACCTGTTTTTT. This sequence encodes CASTKRQGRNENLFF.

This clonotype was counted at least ten times. The V call is TRBV6-6, the J call TRBJ2-2; D tentatively fits TRBD1 or TRBD2 (6 bases each). V was clipped by 0 bases and J by 7 bases, with 12 bases between them. The germline V gene encodes CDR1 MNHNY and CDR2 SVGAGI (reference sequence). This CDR3 spans 15 amino acids. The CDR3 loop is CASSYSRGAGGELFF. The DNA of the CDR3 is TGTGCCAGCAGTTACTCAAGGGGGGCGGGCGGGGAGCTGTTTTTT.

This chain joins TRBV7-7 and TRBJ2-1, with a possible D match to TRBD1 (5 bases). The CDR3 runs to 16 residues. V lost 5 bases to trimming and J lost 2 bases, with 16 bases between them. Germline CDR1 reads SSHAT; CDR2 reads FNYEAQ (reference sequence). The chain's CDR3 is CASSLAPRAAYNEQFF. DNA of the CDR3: TGTGCCAGCAGCCTCGCCCCCAGGGCAGCCTACAATGAGCAGTTCTTC.

This clonotype was seen many times. The J gene is TRBJ2-5, the V gene TRBV12-3 or TRBV12-4; no firm D call. V shed 5 bases and J shed 4 bases, with 8 bases lying between them. This CDR3 is 12 amino acids long. CDR3 nucleotide sequence: TGTGCCAGCAGTACTTTCAGAGAGACCCAGTACTTC. Encoded protein: CASSTFRETQYF.

This clonotype was counted a few times. The chain couples TRBV11-3 to TRBJ2-5; 8 bases line up with TRBD2. Germline lookup yields CDR1 SGHNT and CDR2 YENEEA. The CDR3 extends over 16 amino acids. V was pared by 3 bases and J by 1 base, with 7 bases of the junction left unmatched. The CDR3 region has the DNA TGTGCCAGCAGCTTTTGGACTAGCCCCTCCCAAGAGACCCAGTACTTC. This encodes CASSFWTSPSQETQYF.

This clonotype was recorded at least ten times. The chain links TRBV6-5 to TRBJ1-3, with D unclear. The CDR3 contains 14 residues. CDR1 is MNHEY, CDR2 SVGAGI, per germline. Trimming stripped 2 bases from V and 4 bases from J, with 9 bases between. CDR3 in DNA: TGTGCCAGCAGTTACGACAATTCAGGAAACACCATATATTTT. It specifies CASSYDNSGNTIYF.

This clonotype was seen ten or more times. The chain links TRBV20-1 to TRBJ1-2, with D possibly TRBD1 on 6 matching bases. CDR1 DFQATT and CDR2 SNEGSKA come from the germline V gene (reference sequence). V lost 6 bases and J lost 8, with 19 bases in between. The CDR3 has 13 amino acids. DNA for the CDR3: TGCAGTGCCGAGGCGGGGGGCTTAGAGGGCTACACCTTC. It codes for CSAEAGGLEGYTF.